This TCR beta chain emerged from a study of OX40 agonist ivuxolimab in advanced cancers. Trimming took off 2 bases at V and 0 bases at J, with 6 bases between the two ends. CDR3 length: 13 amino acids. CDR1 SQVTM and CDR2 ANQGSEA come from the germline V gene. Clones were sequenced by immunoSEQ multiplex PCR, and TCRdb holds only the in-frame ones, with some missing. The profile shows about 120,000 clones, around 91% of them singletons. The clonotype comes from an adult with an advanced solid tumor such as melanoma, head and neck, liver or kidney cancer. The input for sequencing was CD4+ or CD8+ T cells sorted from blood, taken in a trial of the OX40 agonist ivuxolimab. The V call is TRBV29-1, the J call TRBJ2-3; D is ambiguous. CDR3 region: CSVERSSTDTQYF. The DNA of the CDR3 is TGCAGCGTTGAACGGTCTAGCACAGATACGCAGTATTTT.